Listed below are T cell receptor beta chains from one sample, sequenced in a study of T cell repertoires in cytomegalovirus infection. In TCRdb, the reads were re-called with MiXCR into one record per CDR3 protein. The data contain about 260,000 distinct CDR3 sequences, 12% to 15% of them singletons. Specimen: PBMCs. These receptors all stem from a human donor in good health (CMV status not recorded). Some clones in this sample may be carry-over from other donors' samples. Both conserved end residues are part of each CDR3. The order of the fields is J gene, CDR3 length, clone size, V gene, CDR3 protein. A clone size is listed for some rows: how often the clone was seen (once, few, many), or a class if it is expanded.

TRBJ2-3	14	-	TRBV2	CASSKNRVTDTQYF
TRBJ2-3	16	few	TRBV7-9	CASSPARGASTDTQYF
TRBJ2-3	16	many	TRBV6-2/TRBV6-3	CASSYTTGEPGDTQYF
TRBJ2-7	13	-	TRBV6-6	CASGFRGNYEQYF
TRBJ2-5	15	few	TRBV25-1	CASSEAGLAGETQYF
TRBJ2-6	15	many	TRBV7-6	CASSPDGTGANVLTF
TRBJ1-3	14	few	TRBV20-1	CSASDSYSGNTIYF
TRBJ2-7	16	many	TRBV14	CASSPQRGAYPYEQYF
TRBJ2-7	14	few	TRBV7-2	CASSFYSGINEQYF
TRBJ2-3	15	-	TRBV4-1	CASSQDPGVTDTQYF
TRBJ2-2	15	few	TRBV6-2/TRBV6-3	CASTDGSTYTGELFF
TRBJ2-7	16	few	TRBV7-9	CASSLVLAGEAYEQYF
TRBJ2-5	16	few	TRBV20-1	CSARDAAGGPGETQYF
TRBJ1-1	14	few	TRBV20-1	CSARQPGMNTEAFF
TRBJ1-3	16	-	TRBV5-6	CASSPSPKTSGNTIYF
TRBJ2-5	14	-	TRBV12-3/TRBV12-4	CASSLKGTQETQYF
TRBJ1-4	17	few	TRBV29-1	CSVDSGQGVFVPGKLFF
TRBJ1-1	14	few	TRBV12-3/TRBV12-4	CASSSDRVNTEAFF
TRBJ2-1	19	many	TRBV7-6	CASSLGGPQQGVGYNEQFF
TRBJ2-1	13	-	TRBV29-1	CSVASGSIDEQFF
TRBJ2-5	11	-	TRBV14	CASSLGESQYF
TRBJ2-1	12	many	TRBV6-1	CASRGWSNEQFF
TRBJ2-5	14	-	TRBV28	CASSSLGNQETQYF
TRBJ1-2	15	-	TRBV15	CATSRYGQGGYGYTF
TRBJ1-4	14	many	TRBV7-6	CASSFGGVSEKLFF
TRBJ1-4	15	many	TRBV6-1	CASSAVGLMQEKLFF
TRBJ2-7	16	many	TRBV7-2	CASSSVRGRGHYEQYF
TRBJ2-7	13	-	TRBV7-9	CASSFAGSREQYF
TRBJ2-7	15	many	TRBV7-2	CASSFYSGRVPEQYF
TRBJ1-3	12	many	TRBV7-2	CASTFGLAVLHF
TRBJ1-5	14	-	TRBV15	CATSKGSHNQPQHF
TRBJ2-1	14	many	TRBV5-6	CASSLRELYNEQFF
TRBJ1-5	13	many	TRBV7-2	CASSLEGGRPQHF
TRBJ1-4	12	many	TRBV4-1	CASSQIYEKLFF
TRBJ1-4	14	-	TRBV6-2/TRBV6-3	CASRKGDRYEKLFF
TRBJ1-2	11	few	TRBV20-1	CSAKEVYGYTF
TRBJ1-2	15	few	TRBV3-1	CASSVRTGYHYGYTF
TRBJ2-5	13	many	TRBV15	CATSQTGGETQYF
TRBJ1-2	13	-	TRBV6-2/TRBV6-3	CASRIDRGEGYTF
TRBJ2-7	15	many	TRBV7-2	CASSLVVAGGGEQYF
TRBJ2-7	14	few	TRBV7-9	CASTLDGSAYEQYF